This is a list of T cell receptor beta chains from one sample in a study of molecular identifiers for immune sequencing clone quantification. TCRdb passed the PCR reads through MiXCR, listing each CDR3 protein once. The repertoire holds over 300,000 distinct CDR3 sequences, with about a quarter as singletons. What was sequenced was naive CD8+ T cells from blood, with Jurkat cell RNA spiked in. Every receptor here comes from a human donor in good health. Some libraries in this study had Jurkat cell RNA spiked in. Each CDR3 is given with its conserved first and last residue. D genes are given only for firm matches. Not all rows give a size; the values are once, few, many and, for expanded clones, a class.

D: NA; J: TRBJ2-3; V: TRBV9; size: many; DNA: TGTGCCAGCAGCGTGAGCACAGATACGCAGTATTTT; CDR3: CASSVSTDTQYF
D: NA; J: TRBJ2-7; V: TRBV2; size: few; DNA: TGTGCCAGCAGTGAGGGGACCCACTTGGGCCACGAGCAGTACTTC; CDR3: CASSEGTHLGHEQYF
D: TRBD2; J: TRBJ2-7; V: TRBV7-2; size: NA; DNA: TGTGCCAGCAGCTTAGAAACGGCGGGGGGGCCTTGGGAGCAGTACTTC; CDR3: CASSLETAGGPWEQYF
D: NA; J: TRBJ2-1; V: TRBV19; size: few; DNA: TGTGCCAGTAGTCGGGGTGGCGGTCCCTACAATGAGCAGTTCTTC; CDR3: CASSRGGGPYNEQFF
D: NA; J: TRBJ1-5; V: TRBV12-3/TRBV12-4; size: many; DNA: TGTGCCAGCAGTTTCAGCAGGGGTAGCAATCAGCCCCAGCATTTT; CDR3: CASSFSRGSNQPQHF
D: NA; J: TRBJ2-7; V: TRBV29-1; size: NA; DNA: TGCAGCGTTGAGATGGGGACCGGAACCTACGAGCAGTACTTC; CDR3: CSVEMGTGTYEQYF
D: TRBD1; J: TRBJ1-6; V: TRBV6-5; size: NA; DNA: TGTGCCAGCAGTTACACAGGGGGTTCACCCCTCCACTTT; CDR3: CASSYTGGSPLHF
D: NA; J: TRBJ2-6; V: TRBV20-1; size: NA; DNA: TGCAGTGCCAGAGATCTAACAGTTTCGTACTCTGGGGCCAACGTCCTGACTTTC; CDR3: CSARDLTVSYSGANVLTF
D: NA; J: TRBJ2-5; V: TRBV6-2/TRBV6-3; size: many; DNA: TGTGCCAGCAGTCGGCCGCACGAGGAGACCCAGTACTTC; CDR3: CASSRPHEETQYF
D: NA; J: TRBJ2-7; V: TRBV7-9; size: NA; DNA: TGTGCCAGCAGCTCCTCATCCGGTTCCACAAGCTCCTACGAGCAGTACTTC; CDR3: CASSSSSGSTSSYEQYF
D: TRBD1; J: TRBJ1-4; V: TRBV20-1; size: few; DNA: TGCAGTGCTAGAGACTTTCTACAGGGGGTTGAGGAAAAACTGTTTTTT; CDR3: CSARDFLQGVEEKLFF
D: NA; J: TRBJ2-3; V: TRBV19; size: NA; DNA: TGTGCCAGTAGTATAGGACAGACAGATACGCAGTATTTT; CDR3: CASSIGQTDTQYF
D: TRBD1; J: TRBJ2-6; V: TRBV20-1; size: many; DNA: TGCAGTGCTAGAGACAAAGAGGGGGCGAGGGCCAACGTCCTGACTTTC; CDR3: CSARDKEGARANVLTF
D: NA; J: TRBJ1-6; V: TRBV5-5; size: many; DNA: TGTGCCAGCAGCGGGGGAGTCCTCGGGACGGAAGATAATTCACCCCTCCACTTT; CDR3: CASSGGVLGTEDNSPLHF
D: TRBD2; J: TRBJ2-1; V: TRBV10-2; size: NA; DNA: TGCGCCAGCAGCGGACTAGCGGGGGACAATGAGCAGTTCTTC; CDR3: CASSGLAGDNEQFF
D: NA; J: TRBJ2-3; V: TRBV7-2; size: NA; DNA: TGTGCCAGCAGCTCTTGCGAGGGCCGAGATACGCAGTATTTT; CDR3: CASSSCEGRDTQYF
D: TRBD2; J: TRBJ2-7; V: TRBV4-3; size: many; DNA: TGCGCCAGCAGCCAAGATCTTAGCGGGTACTCCTACGAGCAGTACTTC; CDR3: CASSQDLSGYSYEQYF
D: NA; J: TRBJ1-3; V: TRBV7-6; size: NA; DNA: TGTGCCAGCAGCGTAGTCGAGACCTCTGGAAACACCATATATTTT; CDR3: CASSVVETSGNTIYF
D: NA; J: TRBJ2-2; V: TRBV29-1; size: few; DNA: TGCAGCGTTGAACTGGCGAACACCGGGGAGCTGTTTTTT; CDR3: CSVELANTGELFF
D: TRBD1; J: TRBJ2-7; V: TRBV7-9; size: few; DNA: TGTGCCAGCAGCCTCGGACAGGCTCCCTTAGAGCAGTACTTC; CDR3: CASSLGQAPLEQYF
D: NA; J: TRBJ1-1; V: TRBV4-3; size: few; DNA: TGCGCCAGCAGCTCAAGTCTACAGGGAGACACTGAAGCTTTCTTT; CDR3: CASSSSLQGDTEAFF
D: NA; J: TRBJ2-3; V: TRBV24-1; size: NA; DNA: TGTGCCACCAGTGATTATGGATATACGCAGTATTTT; CDR3: CATSDYGYTQYF
D: NA; J: TRBJ2-7; V: TRBV27; size: few; DNA: TGTGCCAGCAGCTTCCGGGACTCAGCCTACGAGCAGTACTTC; CDR3: CASSFRDSAYEQYF
D: TRBD2; J: TRBJ2-7; V: TRBV30; size: NA; DNA: TGTGCCTGGAGTCCCGGGACTAGCGGTCCGTTCGAGCAGTACTTC; CDR3: CAWSPGTSGPFEQYF
D: NA; J: TRBJ1-5; V: TRBV24-1; size: many; DNA: TGTGCCACCAGTGAGGGCATGAGCTGGGATCAGCCCCAGCATTTT; CDR3: CATSEGMSWDQPQHF
D: NA; J: TRBJ2-3; V: TRBV12-3/TRBV12-4; size: NA; DNA: TGTGCCAGCAGATTTTCCGATACGCAGTATTTT; CDR3: CASRFSDTQYF
D: TRBD1; J: TRBJ1-4; V: TRBV19; size: many; DNA: TGTGCCAGTAGCGCAACCAGGACAGGCACTAATGAAAAACTGTTTTTT; CDR3: CASSATRTGTNEKLFF
D: TRBD1; J: TRBJ1-5; V: TRBV27; size: NA; DNA: TGTGCCAGCAAAACAGGGGGCATAAGCAATCAGCCCCAGCATTTT; CDR3: CASKTGGISNQPQHF
D: NA; J: TRBJ1-2; V: TRBV24-1; size: many; DNA: TGTGCCACCAGTACGGGGAGCTATGGCTACACCTTC; CDR3: CATSTGSYGYTF
D: NA; J: TRBJ2-1; V: TRBV19; size: NA; DNA: TGTGCCAGTAGTATAATAGGGAAAAATGAGCAGTTCTTC; CDR3: CASSIIGKNEQFF
D: TRBD1; J: TRBJ1-2; V: TRBV11-2; size: few; DNA: TGTGCCAGCAGCTCCGGGACAGGGGGCTTTGGGTATGGCTACACCTTC; CDR3: CASSSGTGGFGYGYTF
D: NA; J: TRBJ2-1; V: TRBV24-1; size: NA; DNA: TGTGCCACCAGTGATAGGTGGCCTTACAATGAGCAGTTCTTC; CDR3: CATSDRWPYNEQFF
D: NA; J: TRBJ1-1; V: TRBV7-6; size: many; DNA: TGTGCCAGCAGCCCGGGTAGTTGGGGCACTGAAGCTTTCTTT; CDR3: CASSPGSWGTEAFF